This T cell receptor (beta chain) comes out of a study of post-analysis software for immune sequencing data. About the study: Patients with relapsing-remitting, secondary progressive and progressive-relapsing multiple sclerosis courses were all represented. Overall study results and limits: The normalized Chao1 diversity of multiple sclerosis patients was significantly lower than that of controls. By F measure, strong co-clustering occurred among samples prepared in the same batch. When patients were compared with controls, 5 or 6 TRBV segments were more frequent, TRBV5-6, TRBV5-1 and TRBV20-1 among them.

The J segment lost 0 bases and the V segment lost 5 bases, leaving 8 bases of the junction unmatched. Germline assignment: CDR1 SEHNR and CDR2 FQNEAQ (reference sequence). The CDR3 covers 17 residues. On this clonotype itself: Antigen unknown.

TCR beta cDNA libraries included unique molecular identifiers. cDNA molecules numbering roughly 0.5 million came from roughly 1.1 to 9.2 million T cells. TCRdb reanalysed the PCR reads using MiXCR and keeps one entry per CDR3 protein. The sample holds fewer than 600,000 distinct CDR3 sequences, roughly 46% seen once. Sequencing input: blood. The gene calls are TRBV7-9 and TRBJ2-1, with 9 nucleotides matching TRBD2. The receptor comes from a girl under 18 with multiple sclerosis. The CDR3, as DNA: TGTGCCAGCAGCCTGACACCGACTAGCGGCTCCTACAATGAGCAGTTCTTC. This sequence encodes CASSLTPTSGSYNEQFF.